This T cell receptor (beta chain) was identified during a study of regulatory T cells in long-lasting Graves disease. Both iRepertoire HTBI primers and Arm-PCR of CDR3 regions were used to build the TCR beta libraries. Authors' data handling: Across the samples, identification revealed some 59 TRBV and over 12 TRBJ segments. Via MiXCR, TCRdb re-called the multiplex PCR reads, giving one row per CDR3 protein. These V and J calls originate from TCRdb's pipeline instead of the authors' own analysis. Seen here are hundreds of thousands of distinct CDR3 sequences, less than 25% observed once, and the top ten hold about 7.8%. The sample's time point: persistent/refractory GD, antithyroid drugs over 5 years with positive TRAb. The TCR library was made from RNA that had been extracted from PBMCs in TRIzol. Trimming removed 2 bases from V and 1 base from J, with 18 bases in between. Germline V gives CDR1 MNHEY, CDR2 SVGAGI. The CDR3 length is 17 residues.

In regard to this clonotype: This may arise from a read error, as a much more abundant clone is one base away. The conserved phenylalanine or tryptophan is not found at the CDR3 terminus, so this likely reflects a read error.

The sequence was collected from a female donor with Graves disease. The chain links TRBV6-5 to TRBJ2-7; D possibly corresponds to TRBD2 (5 bases). The sample here was peripheral blood mononuclear cells (PBMCs), taken when the disease was refractory, from a patient treated with antithyroid drugs. CDR3 coding DNA: TGTGCCAGCAGTTACGCTCTAGGGCCAGGAGGATCCTACGAGCAGTACTCC. Translation: CASSYALGPGGSYEQYS.